The 27 T cell receptor beta chains listed next were all sequenced from one sample in a study of T cells after yellow fever vaccination. TCRdb re-called the 5' RACE reads with MiXCR, one entry per CDR3 protein. The data show fewer than 150,000 distinct CDR3 sequences, roughly 8% seen once. The specimen comprised CD4+ T cells sorted from PBMCs, sampled 5 days after the yellow fever booster vaccination. These receptors all stem from a man aged 25 to 45 who received the YFV17D yellow fever vaccine.

At least ten counts were recorded for this clonotype. The rearrangement uses TRBV20-1 and TRBJ1-2, with TRBD1 as a possible D gene (6 bases). V was clipped by 0 bases and J by 4 bases, with 18 bases between them. Germline values: CDR1 DFQATT, CDR2 SNEGSKA (reference sequence). This CDR3 is 16 amino acids long. The CDR3 nucleotides read TGCAGTGCTAGAGATCTGGGCGGGGGCGCTAGCTATGGCTACACCTTC. It encodes CSARDLGGGASYGYTF.

This clonotype occurred many times. The chain couples TRBV7-9 to TRBJ2-3, with D possibly matching TRBD2 (6 bases). The CDR3 consists of 15 residues. The V gene lost 5 bases and the J gene lost 5 bases, with 17 bases spanning the gap. CDR1 is SEHNR, CDR2 FQNEAQ, per germline (reference sequence). The CDR3 nucleotides are TGTGCCAGCAGCCTATCGGGAGCGAGGGGAGATACGCAGTATTTT. Amino acids: CASSLSGARGDTQYF.

V gene TRBV19 combines with J gene TRBJ1-5; D not certain. Germline assignment: CDR1 LNHDA and CDR2 SQIVND (reference sequence). This CDR3 has 15 amino acids. Deletions cut 0 bases from V and 2 bases from J, with 8 bases between. CDR3 residues: CASSIERTGNQPQHF. The CDR3 DNA reads TGTGCCAGTAGTATAGAGCGTACAGGCAATCAGCCCCAGCATTTT.

The genes are TRBV7-3 and TRBJ2-7; 7 bases match TRBD1. Germline V lookup: CDR1 SGHTA, CDR2 FQGTGA. V was pared by 5 bases and J by 5 bases, with 9 bases of the junction left unmatched. The CDR3 consists of 14 residues. The CDR3 DNA reads as TGTGCCAGCAGCCTCGACAGGGATTCCCACGAGCAGTACTTC. This encodes CASSLDRDSHEQYF.

This clonotype has a count of ten or more. The chain uses TRBV7-2 and TRBJ2-2, with 7 bases matching TRBD2. Germline values: CDR1 SGHTA, CDR2 FQGNSA. V gave up 0 bases and J gave up 1 base; unmatched junction bases: 2. The CDR3 is 16 residues long. The CDR3 sequence is CASSLASSGNTGELFF. In DNA, the CDR3 is TGTGCCAGCAGCTTAGCCTCTAGCGGGAACACCGGGGAGCTGTTTTTT.

About this clonotype: This may stem from a read error, because a much larger clone lies one nucleotide away. The CDR3 here is CASSLGGTTRITDTQYF. CDR3 in DNA: TGTGCCAGCAGTTTAGGCGGGACTACACGGATCACAGATACGCAGTATTTT. The rearrangement joins TRBV12-3 or TRBV12-4 to TRBJ2-3; 7 positions match TRBD2. This CDR3 spans 17 amino acids. V lost 1 base and J lost 2; bases outside the gene matches: 9.

To note about this clonotype: The junction departs from germline at one end; a sequencing error may be responsible. The chain employs TRBV20-1 and TRBJ2-5; 9 bases agree with TRBD2. This CDR3 region has 17 residues. Per germline, CDR1 DFQATT and CDR2 SNEGSKA (reference sequence). DNA of the CDR3: TGCTGTGCTAGAGGTGGCCCTAGCGGGACGTCGGAAGAGACCCAGTACTTC. This translates into CCARGGPSGTSEETQYF.

At least ten counts were recorded for this clonotype. The V call is TRBV29-1, the J call TRBJ2-7; D is unclear. V shed 3 bases and J shed 3 bases, with 15 bases lying between them. The germline V gene has CDR1 SQVTM and CDR2 ANQGSEA. This CDR3 contains 14 residues. The CDR3 nucleotides read TGCAGCGTTGAGTACGGTTCTGGAAGCTACGAGCAGTACTTC. Its protein product is CSVEYGSGSYEQYF.

V usage is TRBV5-4 and J usage is TRBJ2-3, with TRBD1 as a possible D gene (8 bases). The CDR3 is 17 amino acids. Germline values: CDR1 SGHNT, CDR2 YYREEE (reference sequence). Trimming removed 4 bases at V and 1 base at J, with 19 bases between. CDR3 nucleotides: TGTGCCAGCAGCCGGAGGTTACAGGGGGGGCGCACAGATACGCAGTATTTT. This translates into CASSRRLQGGRTDTQYF. Using reference TRBV5-4 and TRBJ2-3 for the parts outside the CDR3, the full variable domain is ETGVTQSPTHLIKTRGQQVTLRCSSQSGHNTVSWYQQALGQGPQFIFQYYREEENGRGNFPPRFSGLQFPNYSSELNVNALELDDSALYLCASSRRLQGGRTDTQYFGPGTRLTVL.

Many counts were recorded for this clonotype. The CDR3 here is CASSQMSLDKGSEQFF. CDR3 nucleotides: TGCGCCAGCAGCCAAATGAGTTTGGACAAGGGAAGTGAGCAGTTCTTC. The chain couples TRBV5-1 to TRBJ2-1; maybe TRBD1 (5 bases). Germline V gene lookup returns CDR1 SGHRS and CDR2 YFSETQ. CDR3 size: 16 residues. V was cut by 4 bases and J by 9 bases, with 23 bases left in between. The variable domain in full, with the rest retrieved from reference TRBV5-1 and TRBJ2-1, is KAGVTQTPRYLIKTRGQQVTLSCSPISGHRSVSWYQQTPGQGLQFLFEYFSETQRNKGNFPGRFSGRQFSNSRSEMNVSTLELGDSALYLCASSQMSLDKGSEQFFGPGTRLTVL.

This clonotype was seen at least ten times. V gene TRBV28 combines with J gene TRBJ2-5, with 9 bases identical to TRBD2. CDR1 is MDHEN and CDR2 is SYDVKM in the germline V gene. Unmatched junction bases numbered 10, after V lost 6 bases and J lost 5 bases. The CDR3 length is 15 residues. CDR3 sequence (DNA): TGTGCCAGCAGCTTTGTTAGCGGGAGAACTGAGACCCAGTACTTC. This translates into CASSFVSGRTETQYF.

On this clonotype itself: One base away lies a much larger clone, so this may be a sequencing read error. The chain carries TRBV5-6 and TRBJ2-5; 11 bases map to TRBD2. The length of the CDR3 is 18 residues. Germline lookup yields CDR1 SGHDT and CDR2 YYEEEE. The CDR3, as DNA: TGTGCCATCAGCTATGGGACTAGCGGATACCGATTCCAAGAGACCCAGTACTTC. Translation gives CAISYGTSGYRFQETQYF.

The V and J genes are TRBV4-3 and TRBJ2-2; 8 positions match TRBD2. The junction had 8 bases not matched to a gene; V was cut back by 0 bases and J by 5 bases. This CDR3 comprises 17 residues. Germline V gene sequence: CDR1 LGHNA, CDR2 YSLEER. The CDR3 DNA is TGCGCCAGCAGCCAAGATCCAAGCGGGAGTCGGACCGGGGAGCTGTTTTTT. Amino acids: CASSQDPSGSRTGELFF.

This clonotype was counted at least ten times. The chain links TRBV7-6 to TRBJ2-7, with D tentatively TRBD2 (6 bases). CDR3 length: 14 amino acids. Trimming left V 0 bases short and J 2 bases short, with 8 bases between. Germline CDR1 is SGHVS and CDR2 is FNYEAQ. The CDR3 bases are TGTGCCAGCAGCTTAGCGGGGGGTGCCTACGAGCAGTACTTC. Its translation: CASSLAGGAYEQYF.

This clonotype was detected ten times or more. This chain links TRBV6-5 with TRBJ2-1; D could derive from TRBD1 or TRBD2 (5 bases each). Trimming removed 2 bases at V and 7 bases at J, with 15 bases between. Germline assignment: CDR1 MNHEY and CDR2 SVGAGI. This CDR3 region has 15 residues. CDR3 bases: TGTGCCAGCAGTTACCTGTGGGGGTCTAGGAATGAGCAGTTCTTC. Translating gives CASSYLWGSRNEQFF.

The CDR3 region is CASSLAGGRNYEQYF. CDR3 sequence (DNA): TGTGCCAGCAGCTTGGCCGGCGGACGGAACTACGAGCAGTACTTC. The chain couples TRBV5-5 to TRBJ2-7; D gene unclear. V was cut by 0 bases and J by 3 bases, with 13 bases left in between. Germline loops: CDR1 SGHKS, CDR2 YYEKEE (reference sequence). This CDR3 is built from 15 residues.

This clonotype was seen at least ten times. The V and J genes are TRBV10-3 and TRBJ2-2; D gene unclear. In germline, CDR1 is ENHRY, CDR2 SYGVKD. Trimming removed 6 bases at V and 0 bases at J, with 14 bases between. The CDR3 is made up of 16 amino acids. For the CDR3, the DNA is TGTGCCATCAGAGGGTCCGGTGACTCGAACACCGGGGAGCTGTTTTTT. This gives the protein CAIRGSGDSNTGELFF.

This clonotype has ten or more counts. The rearrangement links TRBV7-6 to TRBJ2-1; the D gene is possibly TRBD1 (5 bases). Trimming left V 4 bases short and J 6 bases short, with 16 bases between. The germline CDR1 and CDR2 sequences are SGHVS and FNYEAQ. The CDR3 consists of 15 residues. The CDR3, as DNA: TGTGCCAGCAGCTCCCCCTGGGGCGACTCCAATGAGCAGTTCTTC. Translated, it gives CASSSPWGDSNEQFF.

This clonotype was picked up many times. V gene TRBV5-1 combines with J gene TRBJ2-1, with 7 positions matching TRBD1. The germline CDR1 and CDR2 sequences are SGHRS and YFSETQ. J lost 5 bases, V lost 2 bases, and 7 bases had no gene match. The CDR3 sequence is 15 residues long. CDR3 nucleotide sequence: TGCGCCAGCAGCTTACAGGGGACCCCCAACAATGAGCAGTTCTTC. Protein sequence: CASSLQGTPNNEQFF. The full variable domain, its missing parts supplied by reference TRBV5-1 and TRBJ2-1, is KAGVTQTPRYLIKTRGQQVTLSCSPISGHRSVSWYQQTPGQGLQFLFEYFSETQRNKGNFPGRFSGRQFSNSRSEMNVSTLELGDSALYLCASSLQGTPNNEQFFGPGTRLTVL.

This clonotype was found many times. This chain connects TRBV6-2 or TRBV6-3 to TRBJ2-3; TRBD2 agrees at 11 bases. The J segment lost 2 bases and the V segment lost 2 bases, leaving 15 bases of the junction unmatched. The CDR3 spans 20 residues. The germline gives CDR1 MNHEY, CDR2 SVGEGT. The CDR3 nucleotides are TGTGCCAGCAGTTACGAGGAAGGGGCGGGACTAGCGGTGGACACAGATACGCAGTATTTT. It specifies CASSYEEGAGLAVDTDTQYF.

This clonotype was detected many times. The genes are TRBV18 and TRBJ2-5; no clear D gene. V gave up 6 bases and J gave up 1 base, with 6 bases separating them. In germline, CDR1 is KGHSH, CDR2 LQKENI. The CDR3 has 12 amino acids. This CDR3 is CASSPIQETQYF. CDR3 in DNA: TGTGCCAGCTCTCCGATCCAAGAGACCCAGTACTTC.

This clonotype was counted ten times or more. V is TRBV7-8 and J is TRBJ1-5; D call uncertain. With 3 bases removed from V and 7 bases from J, the gap between germline ends came to 13 bases. CDR3 length equals 14 residues. The V gene's germline CDR1 is SGHVS and CDR2 FQNEAQ. The DNA for the CDR3 is TGTGCCAGCAGCTTCGTCAAAAAGGGACAGCCCCAGCATTTT. Translated: CASSFVKKGQPQHF.

The V and J genes are TRBV20-1 and TRBJ1-1, with D unclear. The CDR3 runs 12 residues. Trimming removed 0 bases at V and 1 base at J, with 3 bases between. Germline CDR1 DFQATT, CDR2 SNEGSKA (reference sequence). The CDR3 DNA follows: TGCAGTGCTAGAGATGGGAACACTGAAGCTTTCTTT. Translated, it gives CSARDGNTEAFF.

This clonotype was counted only a few times. This chain links TRBV7-2 with TRBJ2-5; 10 nucleotides agree with TRBD2. The germline CDR1 and CDR2 sequences are SGHTA and FQGNSA. The CDR3 extends over 15 amino acids. J lost 4 bases, V lost 5 bases, and 7 bases had no gene match. The CDR3 is CASSSGGGVGETQYF. The DNA of the CDR3 is TGTGCCAGCAGCAGCGGGGGGGGGGTTGGAGAGACCCAGTACTTC. The full variable domain, its missing parts supplied by reference TRBV7-2 and TRBJ2-5, is GAGVSQSPSNKVTEKGKDVELRCDPISGHTALYWYRQSLGQGLEFLIYFQGNSAPDKSGLPSDRFSAERTGGSVSTLTIQRTQQEDSAVYLCASSSGGGVGETQYFGPGTRLLVL.

This clonotype came up many times. The chain employs TRBV7-2 and TRBJ2-1; D may be TRBD2 (6 bases). The CDR3 length is 17 residues. Trimming took off 4 bases at V and 5 bases at J, with 21 bases between the two ends. Germline lookup yields CDR1 SGHTA and CDR2 FQGNSA. CDR3 region: CASSSTFAGSGNNEQFF. Written as DNA, the CDR3 is TGTGCCAGCAGCTCAACCTTTGCGGGGTCGGGGAACAATGAGCAGTTCTTC.

This clonotype showed up many times. The V call is TRBV5-1, the J call TRBJ2-3, with D perhaps given as TRBD1 or TRBD2 (5 bases each). The V gene lost 7 bases and the J gene lost 4 bases, with 10 bases spanning the gap. The CDR3 runs 12 residues. Germline CDR1 and CDR2: SGHRS and YFSETQ. The CDR3 DNA is TGCGCCAGCGGGACCCGATCAGATACGCAGTATTTT. This codes for CASGTRSDTQYF. The variable domain in full, with the rest retrieved from reference TRBV5-1 and TRBJ2-3, is KAGVTQTPRYLIKTRGQQVTLSCSPISGHRSVSWYQQTPGQGLQFLFEYFSETQRNKGNFPGRFSGRQFSNSRSEMNVSTLELGDSALYLCASGTRSDTQYFGPGTRLTVL.

This clonotype has a count of ten or more. This chain links TRBV20-1 with TRBJ2-3; D remains unclear. Trimming left V 6 bases short and J 6 bases short, with 13 bases between. Germline-derived CDR1 and CDR2 are DFQATT and SNEGSKA (reference sequence). This CDR3 has 12 residues. DNA of the CDR3: TGCAGTGCAACTCTATCTTCGGATACGCAGTATTTT. Encoded protein: CSATLSSDTQYF.